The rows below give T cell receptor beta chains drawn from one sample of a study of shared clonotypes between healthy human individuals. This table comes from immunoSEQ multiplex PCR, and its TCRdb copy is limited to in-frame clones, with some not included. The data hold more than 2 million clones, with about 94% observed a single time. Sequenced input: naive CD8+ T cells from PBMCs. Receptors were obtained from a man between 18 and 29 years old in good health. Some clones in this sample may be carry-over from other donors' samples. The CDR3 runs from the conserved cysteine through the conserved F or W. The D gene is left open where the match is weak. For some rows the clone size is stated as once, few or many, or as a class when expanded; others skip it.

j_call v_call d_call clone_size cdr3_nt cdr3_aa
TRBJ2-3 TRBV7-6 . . TGTGCCAGCAGCTTCCCTGGCGGCACAGATACGCAGTATTTT CASSFPGGTDTQYF
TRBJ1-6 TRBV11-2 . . TGTGCCAGCAGCTTACCCGGAGACAGGAATTCACCCCTCCACTTT CASSLPGDRNSPLHF
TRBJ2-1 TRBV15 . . TGTGCCACCAGCAGAGATCTGCGCAGCGACAATGAGCAGTTCTTC CATSRDLRSDNEQFF
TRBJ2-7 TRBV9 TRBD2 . TGTGCCAGCAGCCCCCGGGGGGACTCCTACGAGCAGTACTTC CASSPRGDSYEQYF
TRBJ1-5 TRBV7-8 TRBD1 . TGTGCCAGCAGCGCCGACCGGGACAGAGTTGTAACGGTCGGTCAGCCCCAGCATTTT CASSADRDRVVTVGQPQHF
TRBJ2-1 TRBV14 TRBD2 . TGTGCCAGCAGCCCTATAGCGGGAGGGCCTTACAATGAGCAGTTCTTC CASSPIAGGPYNEQFF
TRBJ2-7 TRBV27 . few TGTGCCAGCAGTTTCGGGCAAACCTACGAGCAGTACTTC CASSFGQTYEQYF
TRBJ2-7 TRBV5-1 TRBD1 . TGCGCCAGCAGCCTGGCAGGGGGCCTAACCTACGAGCAGTACTTC CASSLAGGLTYEQYF
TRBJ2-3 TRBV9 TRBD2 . TGTGCCAGCAGCCTCGTAGCGGCGGGAGTGGCAGATACGCAGTATTTT CASSLVAAGVADTQYF
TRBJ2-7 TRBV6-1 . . TGTGCCAGCAGTGGCAGGGCCCCGGAGCAGTACTTC CASSGRAPEQYF
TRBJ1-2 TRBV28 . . TGTGCCAGCAGCCAAACAAATTGGGGGAGGGACTATGGCTACACCTTC CASSQTNWGRDYGYTF
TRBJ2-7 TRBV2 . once TGTGCCAGCAGTGAATGGGGGGTCTCGTACGAGCAGTACTTC CASSEWGVSYEQYF
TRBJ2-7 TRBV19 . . TGTGCCAGTAGCACCTCTGGCAGCCGGACCTACGAGCAGTACTTC CASSTSGSRTYEQYF
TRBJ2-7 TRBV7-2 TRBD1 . TGTGCCAGCAGCTTGGACAGGGTGGGGTACGAGCAGTACTTC CASSLDRVGYEQYF
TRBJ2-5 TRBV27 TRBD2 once TGTGCCAGCAGTTTCACTAGCGGGGACCAAGAGACCCAGTACTTC CASSFTSGDQETQYF
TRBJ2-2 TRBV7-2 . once TGTGCCAGCAGCCCGAGGGACACCGGGGAGCTGTTTTTT CASSPRDTGELFF
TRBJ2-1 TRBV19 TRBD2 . TGTGCCAGTAGTATAGGTAGCGGGAGGGCCGTTGAGCAGTTCTTC CASSIGSGRAVEQFF
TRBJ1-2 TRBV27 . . TGTGCCAGCAGCCGGAGGAGAGGGGATGGCTACACCTTC CASSRRRGDGYTF
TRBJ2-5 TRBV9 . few TGTGCCAGCAGCGCGGGGGAGACCCAGTACTTC CASSAGETQYF
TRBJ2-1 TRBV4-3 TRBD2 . TGCGCCAGCAGCCCCCGGACTAGCACCCGCAATGAGCAGTTCTTC CASSPRTSTRNEQFF
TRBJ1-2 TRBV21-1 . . TGTGCCAGCAGCCCCTCCGGGACGGGAAAGGGTGGCTACACCTTC CASSPSGTGKGGYTF
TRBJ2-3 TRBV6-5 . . TGTGCCAGCAGTTACTCGTACAGGGAGAGGGCAGATACGCAGTATTTT CASSYSYRERADTQYF
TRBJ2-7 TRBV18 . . TGTGCCAGCTCACCATCCCCAAATCCCGCCTACGAGCAGTACTTC CASSPSPNPAYEQYF
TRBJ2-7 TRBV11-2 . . TGTGCCAGCAGCTTAGTAGGGGTTCGCGAGCAGTACTTC CASSLVGVREQYF
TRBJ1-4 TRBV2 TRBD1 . TGTGCCAGCAGTGAAGAATCTAGGGGGCAGGAAAAACTGTTTTTT CASSEESRGQEKLFF
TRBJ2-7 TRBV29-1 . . TGCAGCGTTGGTAGAAGGAGCGAGCAGTACTTC CSVGRRSEQYF
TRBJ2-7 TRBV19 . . TGTGCCAGTAGCCCTGGGCTAGCCGGATACCAGCAGTACTTC CASSPGLAGYQQYF
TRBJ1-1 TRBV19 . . TGTGCCAGTAGTATTAATATCGGAGCCACTGAAGCTTTCTTT CASSINIGATEAFF
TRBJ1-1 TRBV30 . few TGTGCCTGCAGCGAAGCTTTCTTT CACSEAFF
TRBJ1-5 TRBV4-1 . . TGCGCCAGCAGCCAAGACTACGTGGGTCAGCCCCAGCATTTT CASSQDYVGQPQHF
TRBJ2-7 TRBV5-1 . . TGCGCCAGCAGCCTGGACGGGTCCTACGAGCAGTACTTC CASSLDGSYEQYF
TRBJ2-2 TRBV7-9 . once TGTGCCAGCAGCTTAGTATTCATCGGGCGGGGCACCGGGGAGCTGTTTTTT CASSLVFIGRGTGELFF
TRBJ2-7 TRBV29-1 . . TGCAGCGCCGGCGTTCGGAATTCCTACGAGCAGTACTTC CSAGVRNSYEQYF
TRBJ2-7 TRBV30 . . TGTGCCTGGGGACTGCTTTCGTACGAGCAGTACTTC CAWGLLSYEQYF
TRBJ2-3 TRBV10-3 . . TGTGCCATCAGTGTGGGCGGACGGAGAATAGATACGCAGTATTTT CAISVGGRRIDTQYF
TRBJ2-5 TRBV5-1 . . TGCGCCAGCAGCTTGGGAGGGAGAGAGACCCAGTACTTC CASSLGGRETQYF
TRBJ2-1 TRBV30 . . TGTGCCTGGATGGACAGTGACTACAATGAGCAGTTCTTC CAWMDSDYNEQFF
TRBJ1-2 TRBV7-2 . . TGTGCCAGCAGCTTAGATTACGGGGTTTATGGCTACACCTTC CASSLDYGVYGYTF
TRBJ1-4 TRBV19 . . TGTGCCAGTAGTCGGACAAGAGACAGAGCAACTAATGAAAAACTGTTTTTT CASSRTRDRATNEKLFF
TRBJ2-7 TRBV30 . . TGTGCCTGGTGTGACAGGATTTCCTACGAGCAGTACTTC CAWCDRISYEQYF
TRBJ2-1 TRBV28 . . TGTGCCAGCGGAGTCTCTCCCTACAATGAGCAGTTCTTC CASGVSPYNEQFF
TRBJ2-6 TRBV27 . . TGTGCCAGCAGTTTATCGCCGGGGGCTGGGGCCAACGTCCTGACTTTC CASSLSPGAGANVLTF
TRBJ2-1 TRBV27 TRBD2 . TGTGCCAGCAGTCCGACGACTAGCGCCTTCACCTCCTACAATGAGCAGTTCTTC CASSPTTSAFTSYNEQFF
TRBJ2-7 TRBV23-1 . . TGCGCCAGCAGTCCCCTTACTAGTAACCCCTCCTACGAGCAGTACTTC CASSPLTSNPSYEQYF
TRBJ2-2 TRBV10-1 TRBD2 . TGCGCCAGCAGTGAGTCAATAACTAGCGGGGGCAGCACCGGGGAGCTGTTTTTT CASSESITSGGSTGELFF
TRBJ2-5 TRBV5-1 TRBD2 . TGCGCCAGCAGCCTTACTAGCGGGAACCTCCAAGAGACCCAGTACTTC CASSLTSGNLQETQYF
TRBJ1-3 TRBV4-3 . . TGCGCCAGCAGCCAAGACCGGTGGTTCGGAAACACCATATATTTT CASSQDRWFGNTIYF